This T cell receptor beta chain derives from a study of shared clonotypes between healthy human individuals. The ends were cut back, 0 bases at V and 7 bases at J, with 8 bases in the middle. Germline CDR1 and CDR2: SGHNT and YYREEE (reference sequence). The CDR3 sequence is 13 residues long. Assay: immunoSEQ multiplex PCR; the TCRdb copy retains only in-frame clones and omits some. This sample has roughly 300,000 clones; roughly 80% occur once, and the top ten carry roughly a tenth. Points from the study as a whole: Having only a few donors restricted how much genetic and exposure-history diversity was captured. The study generally estimated greater richness for naive than memory subsets.

This clone was observed a few times. Its target is not known. Sequenced sample: memory CD4+ T cells sorted from blood. Subset noted: CD45RA-negative fraction. The chain is built from TRBV5-4 and TRBJ1-3; D not certain. This TCR derives from a young man in good health. The CDR3 spells CASSLAAGNTIYF. The CDR3 nucleotides are TGTGCCAGCAGCTTGGCCGCGGGGAACACCATATATTTT. The complete variable domain, with remaining parts taken from reference TRBV5-4 and TRBJ1-3, reads ETGVTQSPTHLIKTRGQQVTLRCSSQSGHNTVSWYQQALGQGPQFIFQYYREEENGRGNFPPRFSGLQFPNYSSELNVNALELDDSALYLCASSLAAGNTIYFGEGSWLTVV.